This T cell receptor (beta chain) was sequenced in a study of blood T cells in healthy people across ages. The CDR3 runs to 15 residues. Trimming removed 6 bases from V and 4 bases from J; junction bases left unmatched: 10. Germline V gene lookup returns CDR1 MNHEY and CDR2 SVGAGI. A second PCR of 7 to 11 cycles used a sample-barcoded 5' primer and a J-beta primer mix. MiXCR, run by TCRdb on the 5' RACE reads, gives a single entry per CDR3 protein. The table shows 1.5 million to 2 million distinct CDR3 sequences, with about two fifths occurring only once. The genes are TRBV6-5 and TRBJ2-3, with 7 bases lining up with TRBD1. The origin of this receptor is a human donor in good health. Material: blood. This CDR3 is CASRRQGSSADTQYF. The CDR3 DNA is TGTGCCAGCAGACGACAGGGTAGTTCGGCAGATACGCAGTATTTT.